This T cell receptor beta chain was profiled in a study of post-analysis software for immune sequencing data. Study summary: Disease trajectories encompassed relapsing-remitting, secondary progressive and progressive-relapsing multiple sclerosis. General study results and limits: Patients with multiple sclerosis recorded significantly lower normalized Chao1 diversity than controls, the study found. Relative to controls, patients had about 5 TRBV segments at higher frequency, with TRBV5-6, TRBV5-1 and TRBV20-1 among these. Strong same-batch co-clustering of samples appeared with F measure clustering.

cDNA libraries for TCR beta contained unique molecular identifiers. Each sample of roughly 0.9 to 11 million input T cells yielded roughly 500,000 cDNA molecules, so each molecule approximated one T cell. TCRdb processed the PCR reads anew with MiXCR; each CDR3 protein has one entry. The profile shows about 820,000 distinct CDR3 sequences, around 53% of them singletons. Germline-derived CDR1 and CDR2 are DFQATT and SNEGSKA (reference sequence). The CDR3 totals 12 residues. As regards this clonotype: Its matching antigen is unknown.

The chain has TRBV20-1 and TRBJ2-4; D could derive from TRBD1 or TRBD2 (5 bases each). The assigned J gene may be wrong: the sequence end matches TRBJ2-7 better. The receptor was isolated from a girl between 5 and 17 years old with multiple sclerosis. The source material was blood. CDR3 loop: CSARGLGVEQYF. CDR3 DNA sequence: TGCAGTGCTAGGGGCCTGGGGGTCGAGCAGTACTTC.